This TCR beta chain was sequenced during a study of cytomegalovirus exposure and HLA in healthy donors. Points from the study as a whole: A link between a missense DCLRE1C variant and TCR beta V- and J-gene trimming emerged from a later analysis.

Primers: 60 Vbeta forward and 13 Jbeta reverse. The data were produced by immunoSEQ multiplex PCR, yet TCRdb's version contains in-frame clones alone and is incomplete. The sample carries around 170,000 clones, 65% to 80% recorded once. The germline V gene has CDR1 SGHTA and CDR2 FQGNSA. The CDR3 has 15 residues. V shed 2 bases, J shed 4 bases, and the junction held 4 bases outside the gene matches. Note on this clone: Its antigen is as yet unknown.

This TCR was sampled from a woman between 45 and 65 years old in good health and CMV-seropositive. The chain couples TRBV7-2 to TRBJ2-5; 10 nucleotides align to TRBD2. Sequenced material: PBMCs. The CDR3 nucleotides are TGTGCCAGCAGCTTACCTAGCGGGAGTGGAGAGACCCAGTACTTC. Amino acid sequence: CASSLPSGSGETQYF. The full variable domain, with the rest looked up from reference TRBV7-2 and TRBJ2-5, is GAGVSQSPSNKVTEKGKDVELRCDPISGHTALYWYRQSLGQGLEFLIYFQGNSAPDKSGLPSDRFSAERTGGSVSTLTIQRTQQEDSAVYLCASSLPSGSGETQYFGPGTRLLVL.